This T cell receptor (beta chain) was sequenced in a study of human T cells and chemical hapten exposure. General study points: Significantly greater numbers of large CDR3 similarity clusters came from expanded TCRs than from controls.

Per germline, CDR1 LNHNV and CDR2 YYDKDF (reference sequence). The CDR3 has 18 amino acids. The V end was cut by 7 bases, the J end by 1 base, with 25 bases between. Time point meaning: patch test 3, about 24 weeks after DPC sensitization. Treatment described: therapeutic diphenylcyclopropenone sensitization with weekly scalp DPC. Whole blood that had not been fractionated was the source of extracted total RNA. As for this clonotype: Its antigen is not known.

Original methodology: Individual samples carried between about 20,000 and 700,000 TCRs, with some 100,000 as the median. Using its own MiXCR run on the RACE reads, TCRdb lists one record per CDR3 protein. What appears here as the V and J calls and clone size reflects TCRdb's work, not the paper's. The top ten clones hold around 2.7% of a sample with roughly 100,000 distinct CDR3 sequences, around 35% of them seen once. This receptor was identified in a man aged 35 to 55 with alopecia areata. Some clones in this sample may be carry-over from other donors' samples. The chain recombines TRBV15 with TRBJ1-2; possible D gene TRBD1, 5 bases. Sequencing used whole blood, obtained in connection with sensitization to the hapten diphenylcyclopropenone (DPC). Here the CDR3 DNA reads TGTGCCACCATAGTGCCCGACAGAGGGGTCAGGAATAACTATGGCTACACCTTC. Protein: CATIVPDRGVRNNYGYTF.